The 29 T cell receptor beta chains given below trace back to one sample, sequenced in a study of cytomegalovirus exposure and HLA in healthy donors. With 60 Vbeta and 13 Jbeta primers, the PCR was carried out. Only in-frame clones appear in the TCRdb table, and some are missing; sequencing was by immunoSEQ multiplex PCR. The sample shows about 160,000 clones, 65% to 85% of them seen only once. The source material was PBMCs. The receptors stem from a male donor in good health and CMV-seronegative.

The V call is TRBV27, the J call TRBJ2-4; a weak D match, TRBD2 (6 bases). Between the trimmed V and J ends, which lost 10 bases and 9 bases, there was a span of 22 bases. The CDR3 length is 14 residues. Germline CDR1 is MNHEY and CDR2 is SMNVEV (reference sequence). CDR3 bases: TGTGCCACCCTACCAAGCGGGCGGCAGGGCATTCAGTACTTC. It translates to CATLPSGRQGIQYF.

The rearrangement links TRBV25-1 to TRBJ2-7; D may be TRBD1 (5 bases). Trimming pared 3 bases from V and 10 bases from J, leaving 10 bases between. The CDR3 length is 11 residues. Looked up from germline, CDR1 is MGHDK and CDR2 is SYGVNS. CDR3 residues: CASSDPGSQYF. CDR3 bases: TGTGCCAGCAGTGACCCAGGGTCACAGTACTTC.

This chain links TRBV5-1 with TRBJ2-1; D is ambiguous. The CDR3 totals 16 residues. V was trimmed by 1 base and J by 1 base, leaving 12 bases between them. Germline lookup yields CDR1 SGHRS and CDR2 YFSETQ. CDR3 sequence reads: CASSLSVLSSYNEQFF. DNA of the CDR3: TGCGCCAGCAGCTTGAGTGTCCTGAGTTCCTACAATGAGCAGTTCTTC.

The gene calls are TRBV7-3 and TRBJ2-1; D may be TRBD2 (5 bases). V lost 3 bases, J lost 1 base, and 19 bases lay in between. The CDR3 runs 18 residues. Looked up from germline, CDR1 is SGHTA and CDR2 is FQGTGA. CDR3 protein: CASSFGRTSFLSYNEQFF. The CDR3 DNA follows: TGTGCCAGCAGCTTCGGACGGACTTCGTTTCTGTCCTACAATGAGCAGTTCTTC. The variable domain in full, completed from reference TRBV7-3 and TRBJ2-1, reads GAGVSQTPSNKVTEKGKYVELRCDPISGHTALYWYRQSLGQGPEFLIYFQGTGAADDSGLPNDRFFAVRPEGSVSTLKIQRTERGDSAVYLCASSFGRTSFLSYNEQFFGPGTRLTVL.

This rearrangement joins TRBV27 to TRBJ1-1; D is uncertain. V was clipped by 2 bases and J by 0 bases, with 7 bases between them. CDR1 and CDR2 from the germline V gene are MNHEY and SMNVEV (reference sequence). CDR3 length: 14 amino acids. In DNA, the CDR3 is TGTGCCAGCAGTTTAACGAGGTTGAACACTGAAGCTTTCTTT. The encoded protein is CASSLTRLNTEAFF.

This sequence joins TRBV29-1 and TRBJ2-1; 10 bases are shared with TRBD1. Trimming cost V 7 bases and J 2 bases; bases outside gene matches: 2. The CDR3 length is 13 residues. The germline CDR1 and CDR2 sequences are SQVTM and ANQGSEA. CDR3 region: CSADRGTYNEQFF. The CDR3 region has the DNA TGCAGCGCGGACAGGGGGACCTACAATGAGCAGTTCTTC.

This chain joins TRBV10-3 and TRBJ2-2; 11 bases fit TRBD2. Germline CDR1 is ENHRY and CDR2 is SYGVKD. The CDR3 has 17 residues. The trim removed 6 bases at V and 4 bases at J, leaving 10 bases unmatched. The DNA of the CDR3 is TGTGCCATCAGGGACCAACTAGCGGGAGTTATCACCGGGGAGCTGTTTTTT. Its translation: CAIRDQLAGVITGELFF.

The gene calls are TRBV5-1 and TRBJ2-7; 11 bases agree with TRBD2. Losses at the gene ends were 2 bases for V and 5 bases for J; bases not matched to a gene: 3. From germline, CDR1 is SGHRS and CDR2 YFSETQ. The CDR3 totals 14 residues. The DNA for the CDR3 is TGCGCCAGCAGCTTCGGGACTAGCGGCAACGAGCAGTACTTC. It yields the protein CASSFGTSGNEQYF.

V gene TRBV7-8 combines with J gene TRBJ2-2, with D perhaps TRBD1 (6 bases). The germline gives CDR1 SGHVS, CDR2 FQNEAQ. Trimming shortened V by 5 bases and J by 1 base, and 14 bases separated the two germline ends. The CDR3 has 16 residues. CDR3 residues: CASSLGRTENTGELFF. The DNA for the CDR3 is TGTGCCAGCAGCCTTGGGCGGACAGAGAACACCGGGGAGCTGTTTTTT.

CDR3 region: CASTVGLSTDTQYF. The CDR3 DNA is TGTGCCAGCACTGTGGGACTAAGCACAGATACGCAGTATTTT. V and J are TRBV27 and TRBJ2-3, with TRBD2 matching 7 bases. The CDR3 sequence is 14 residues long. Germline CDR1 reads MNHEY; CDR2 reads SMNVEV (reference sequence). V shed 7 bases and J 0 bases; nucleotides not matched to a gene: 4.

This sequence joins TRBV6-5 and TRBJ2-5, with a tentative D call TRBD2 (6 bases). This CDR3 is built from 13 residues. Germline values: CDR1 MNHEY, CDR2 SVGAGI. V was shortened by 6 bases and J by 5 bases, with 13 bases between the two germline ends. The CDR3 DNA follows: TGTGCCAGCAGACGTGTGGGGAGGGAGACCCAGTACTTC. This codes for CASRRVGRETQYF.

The chain links TRBV28 to TRBJ2-4; D is ambiguous. Germline-derived CDR1 and CDR2 are MDHEN and SYDVKM. Trimming removed 3 bases at V and 0 bases at J, with 6 bases between. CDR3 length: 14 amino acids. CDR3 region: CASSFGLAKNIQYF. CDR3 nucleotides: TGTGCCAGCAGTTTCGGTTTAGCCAAAAACATTCAGTACTTC.

The J gene is TRBJ2-2, the V gene TRBV13; 10 bases line up with TRBD2. CDR1 PRHDT and CDR2 FYEKMQ come from the germline V gene (reference sequence). The junction had 9 bases not matched to a gene; V was cut back by 5 bases and J by 6 bases. This CDR3 has 16 amino acids. The DNA for the CDR3 is TGTGCCAGCAGCATCGGAGCGGGAGGGCCGGCCGGGGAGCTGTTTTTT. Translating gives CASSIGAGGPAGELFF.

This chain joins TRBV28 and TRBJ1-2; D may be TRBD1 (6 bases). V was clipped by 5 bases and J by 4 bases, with 14 bases between them. CDR3 length: 14 amino acids. The germline CDR1 and CDR2 sequences are MDHEN and SYDVKM. CDR3 in amino acids: CASSPTQGPYGYTF. As DNA, the CDR3 is TGTGCCAGCAGTCCCACCCAGGGGCCCTATGGCTACACCTTC.

This clone was seen only once. The chain recombines TRBV14 with TRBJ2-7, with D possibly being TRBD1 (6 bases). Germline V gene data show CDR1 as SGHDN and CDR2 as FVKESK. This CDR3 contains 17 residues. The V end lost 1 base, the J end lost 2 bases, and 18 bases lay between the germline ends. This CDR3 is CASSQGAGTLAPYEQYF. For the CDR3, the DNA is TGTGCCAGCAGCCAAGGCGCCGGGACACTCGCTCCCTACGAGCAGTACTTC.

The chain employs TRBV18 and TRBJ2-2; 9 nucleotides line up with TRBD1. The V and J ends lost 5 bases and 4 bases, in that order; junction bases with no gene match: 5. This CDR3 has 15 amino acids. Germline CDR1 and CDR2: KGHSH and LQKENI. In nucleotides, the CDR3 is TGTGCCAGCTCAGGCGGACAGGGGACCACCGGGGAGCTGTTTTTT. Its translation is CASSGGQGTTGELFF.

CDR3 protein: CASRMTGVGTEAFF. CDR3 nucleotide sequence: TGTGCCAGCAGAATGACAGGGGTGGGCACTGAAGCTTTCTTT. The rearrangement joins TRBV6-5 to TRBJ1-1; 8 nucleotides agree with TRBD1. V shed 6 bases and J 4 bases; nucleotides not matched to a gene: 7. Germline V CDR1 and CDR2: MNHEY, SVGAGI. The CDR3 loop spans 14 amino acids.

The chain uses TRBV9 and TRBJ1-1; TRBD1 agrees at 10 bases. Germline V gives CDR1 SGDLS, CDR2 YYNGEE. With 4 bases clipped from V and 5 bases from J, the junction kept 8 bases outside the gene matches. This CDR3 is 15 amino acids long. This CDR3 is CASSPRQGAMTEAFF. In DNA, the CDR3 is TGTGCCAGCAGCCCCCGACAGGGGGCGATGACTGAAGCTTTCTTT. The whole variable domain, filled in from reference TRBV9 and TRBJ1-1, reads DSGVTQTPKHLITATGQRVTLRCSPRSGDLSVYWYQQSLDQGLQFLIQYYNGEERAKGNILERFSAQQFPDLHSELNLSSLELGDSALYFCASSPRQGAMTEAFFGQGTRLTVV.

The chain links TRBV5-4 to TRBJ2-1; TRBD2 is a possible D gene (5 bases). The CDR3 covers 16 residues. Trimming left V 4 bases short and J 7 bases short, with 21 bases between. The germline gives CDR1 SGHNT, CDR2 YYREEE (reference sequence). CDR3: CASSVRRRVSGNEQFF. DNA for the CDR3: TGTGCCAGCAGCGTACGGCGTCGAGTTTCGGGAAATGAGCAGTTCTTC.

The J gene is TRBJ1-1, the V gene TRBV7-3; 9 bases line up with TRBD1. Germline loops: CDR1 SGHTA, CDR2 FQGTGA. There are 15 residues in the CDR3. The ends lost 6 bases at V and 6 bases at J; junction bases unmatched: 11. The CDR3 DNA follows: TGTGCCAGCAGTAGAACAGGGGGCGCCGGAGCTGAAGCTTTCTTT. Protein sequence: CASSRTGGAGAEAFF.

The chain joins TRBV4-2 to TRBJ2-5, with D maybe TRBD2 (6 bases). The V end was cut by 1 base, the J end by 1 base, with 16 bases between. Germline assignment: CDR1 LGHNA and CDR2 YNFKEQ. The CDR3 consists of 17 residues. The CDR3 here is CASSQGQSAEGQETQYF. Written as DNA, the CDR3 is TGTGCCAGCAGCCAAGGACAATCCGCGGAGGGCCAAGAGACCCAGTACTTC.

The chain uses TRBV15 and TRBJ1-5; 9 bases line up with TRBD1. This CDR3 is 16 amino acids long. Per germline, CDR1 LNHNV and CDR2 YYDKDF (reference sequence). J was trimmed by 4 bases and V by 3 bases; bases with no gene match: 7. CDR3 nucleotide sequence: TGTGCCACCAGCAGTATGACAGGGGGGTGGAATCAGCCCCAGCATTTT. Translating gives CATSSMTGGWNQPQHF. Complete variable domain (other parts from reference TRBV15 and TRBJ1-5): DAMVIQNPRYQVTQFGKPVTLSCSQTLNHNVMYWYQQKSSQAPKLLFHYYDKDFNNEADTPDNFQSRRPNTSFCFLDIRSPGLGDTAMYLCATSSMTGGWNQPQHFGDGTRLSIL.

This chain uses TRBV29-1 with TRBJ2-3; the match to TRBD1 covers 7 bases. Germline lookup yields CDR1 SQVTM and CDR2 ANQGSEA. Unmatched junction bases numbered 14, after V lost 6 bases and J lost 5 bases. The CDR3 loop spans 15 amino acids. As DNA, the CDR3 is TGCAGCGTCGGTCTGCCGGGACAGATTCAAGATACGCAGTATTTT. Translation: CSVGLPGQIQDTQYF.

The CDR3 bases are TGTGCCACAGGGGGGAGTGAAAAACTGTTTTTT. Residues: CATGGSEKLFF. The chain has TRBV19 and TRBJ1-4; 7 bases agree with TRBD1. The germline CDR1 and CDR2 sequences are LNHDA and SQIVND (reference sequence). The CDR3 has 11 residues. Trimming cost V 10 bases and J 7 bases; bases outside gene matches: 3.

In nucleotides, the CDR3 is TGTGCCAGTAGTATGGGCAGGGGACCCTACGAGCAGTACTTC. It encodes CASSMGRGPYEQYF. V is TRBV19 and J is TRBJ2-7; possibly TRBD1 for D (6 bases). The CDR3 loop spans 14 amino acids. Germline CDR1 LNHDA, CDR2 SQIVND (reference sequence). The V gene lost 3 bases and the J gene lost 2 bases, with 11 bases spanning the gap. The whole variable domain, filled in from reference TRBV19 and TRBJ2-7, reads DGGITQSPKYLFRKEGQNVTLSCEQNLNHDAMYWYRQDPGQGLRLIYYSQIVNDFQKGDIAEGYSVSREKKESFPLTVTSAQKNPTAFYLCASSMGRGPYEQYFGPGTRLTVT.

This clone was found a few times. The rearrangement uses TRBV10-3 and TRBJ2-7; TRBD2 matches 7 bases. V lost 6 bases and J lost 5; bases outside the gene matches: 10. CDR1 and CDR2 from the germline V gene are ENHRY and SYGVKD. The CDR3 totals 14 residues. The CDR3 DNA is TGTGCCATCAGGGGCTGGCTAGCGGCGGACGAGCAGTACTTC. Amino acids: CAIRGWLAADEQYF.

The rearrangement links TRBV9 to TRBJ2-7; 11 bases fit TRBD2. The CDR3 consists of 15 residues. The junction had 9 bases not matched to a gene; V was cut back by 4 bases and J by 6 bases. Per germline, CDR1 SGDLS and CDR2 YYNGEE. In DNA form, the CDR3 reads TGTGCCAGCAGCCCCGGACTAGCGGGCTCCGGCGAGCAGTACTTC. Its translation: CASSPGLAGSGEQYF.

This clone has just a few counts. This chain joins TRBV19 and TRBJ2-7; the match to TRBD1 covers 7 bases. V lost 8 bases, J lost 1 base, and 5 bases stayed unmatched. Germline-derived CDR1 and CDR2 are LNHDA and SQIVND (reference sequence). The CDR3 contains 13 residues. The CDR3 nucleotides read TGTGCCAGTGCAGACAGGGCTTCCTACGAGCAGTACTTC. Residues: CASADRASYEQYF.

The chain recombines TRBV19 with TRBJ1-5; D is unresolved. With 2 bases removed from V and 4 bases from J, the gap between germline ends came to 9 bases. Germline CDR1 is LNHDA and CDR2 is SQIVND (reference sequence). CDR3 length equals 14 residues. DNA of the CDR3: TGTGCCAGTAGTATACCGTCTTCTAATCAGCCCCAGCATTTT. This translates into CASSIPSSNQPQHF.